The 5 T cell receptor beta chains below come from one sample, sequenced in a study of Ad26.COV2.S vaccination and SARS-CoV-2 variants. Produced via immunoSEQ multiplex PCR; TCRdb's table is partial and in-frame only. The sample records roughly 330,000 clones, around 90% being singletons. Stated treatment: about 20 received Ad26.COV2.S at low or high dose, single or two shots; several received placebo; per-sample allocation not given. Day 63 following the first vaccine or placebo injection was when the samples were taken. The specimen was peripheral blood, collected in a trial of Ad26.COV2.S vaccine versus placebo. The receptors were sampled from a person aged 18-65 years who received the Ad26.COV2.S COVID-19 vaccine or a placebo.

The rearrangement links TRBV27 to TRBJ2-1; D not resolved. V was trimmed by 7 bases and J by 2 bases, leaving 12 bases between them. Germline V gene data show CDR1 as MNHEY and CDR2 as SMNVEV (reference sequence). This CDR3 spans 14 amino acids. CDR3 in amino acids: CASKDGLTYNEQFF. The CDR3 DNA sequence: TGTGCCAGCAAAGACGGCCTTACCTACAATGAGCAGTTCTTC.

This clone was seen a single time. J is TRBJ2-2 and V is TRBV6-2 or TRBV6-3, with D perhaps matching TRBD2 (6 bases). The germline V gene has CDR1 MNHEY and CDR2 SVGEGT. The CDR3 contains 16 residues. Trimming left V 5 bases short and J 2 bases short, with 15 bases between. CDR3 DNA sequence: TGTGCCAGCAGTCTCCGTCGGGACTTTAACACCGGGGAGCTGTTTTTT. It is translated as CASSLRRDFNTGELFF.

This clone was recorded a few times. The gene calls are TRBV10-3 and TRBJ1-1, with TRBD1 identical over 8 bases. The CDR3 runs to 13 residues. Germline CDR1 ENHRY, CDR2 SYGVKD. Unmatched junction bases numbered 3, after V lost 8 bases and J lost 1 base. CDR3 sequence reads: CAIGQGANTEAFF. CDR3 nucleotide sequence: TGTGCCATCGGACAGGGAGCGAACACTGAAGCTTTCTTT.

This clone was observed a handful of times. Other DNA sequences in this specimen translate into the identical CDR3. The chain recombines TRBV29-1 with TRBJ1-1; D is undetermined. CDR1 and CDR2 from the germline V gene are SQVTM and ANQGSEA. This CDR3 is built from 13 residues. V lost 1 base, J lost 0 bases, and 6 bases lay in between. CDR3 amino acids: CSVEGRMNTEAFF. The CDR3 DNA follows: TGCAGCGTTGAAGGACGGATGAACACTGAAGCTTTCTTT.

The genes are TRBV11-3 and TRBJ2-1; maybe TRBD2 (6 bases). This CDR3 region has 11 residues. Trimming shortened V by 3 bases and J by 9 bases, and 6 bases separated the two germline ends. Per the germline V gene, CDR1 is SGHNT and CDR2 is YENEEA. The CDR3 loop reads CASSLGGEQFF. The CDR3 nucleotides read TGTGCCAGCAGCTTGGGGGGTGAGCAGTTCTTC.